This T cell receptor beta chain was found in a study of prognosis after radiotherapy for stage I lung cancer (dated by TCRdb to about 2021). Broadly, across the study: Between early 2018 and 2019, nineteen patients with stage I NSCLC were enrolled in Nanjing, China. In about 14 patients the disease was a newly diagnosed primary stage I lung tumor, whereas about 5 had oligometastatic NSCLC following surgical resection of the primary tumor. Every patient was deemed medically inoperable, approximately 11 because of comorbidities and 7 because they refused surgery. The cohort included under 15 men and five or six women, with a median age of roughly 74 years and a range of roughly 53 to 85 years. Tumor histology was squamous cell carcinoma in about 7 patients and adenocarcinoma in about 12. Image-guided IMRT or VMAT was used to deliver SBRT in 3 to 5 fractions at a biologically effective dose of at least 100 Gy. In every patient, SBRT was given without any concurrent therapy. After SBRT, distant metastases developed in about 20% of the 19 patients at a median of around seven months, while the remaining 15 patients had no significant progression. Peripheral blood TCR beta repertoires were profiled in stage I NSCLC patients before and after stereotactic body radiotherapy, and the study then linked these repertoires to distant failure. For each of the approximately 19 patients, one blood sample was taken before SBRT and one after, so the study sequenced about 38 samples in total. General conclusions and limits of the study: The study was limited by the small cohort and short follow-up, and independent validation of the study findings is required. TRBV and TRBJ usage frequencies reportedly differed by metastasis status, in two V genes at baseline and in fewer than 10 V and two J genes after SBRT. After SBRT, the count of unique TCR clones dropped from a median of approximately 11,000 beforehand to nearly 7,000 afterward (Wilcoxon paired P=0.011). Post-SBRT Shannon entropy and its change from baseline were lower in patients who developed distant metastases; baseline Shannon entropy was not associated with metastases. All reported P values were unadjusted for multiple comparisons. No determination of tumor specificity was made for expanded TCR clones.

A remark on this clonotype: No cognate antigen has been identified for it. Within one base of it there is no much larger clone, and no base qualities were kept.

No patient had a history of other malignancies or prior chemotherapy or radiotherapy, and all had node-negative disease on CT and PET/CT. At each of two time points, six milliliters of peripheral venous blood were collected into EDTA tubes. Ficoll-Paque Plus density-gradient centrifugation was used to isolate PBMCs. Immediately after collection, samples were stored at -80 degrees C until analysis. CDR1 and CDR2 (SGDLS, YYNGEE) derive from the germline V gene. Between the V and J ends, shortened by 2 bases and 6 bases respectively, the junction contains 15 bases. The CDR3 runs 15 amino acids, cysteine and phenylalanine included. Only CDR3 DNA is held: 45 bases, read in frame from base 1. The TCR beta CDR3 region was amplified from genomic DNA by two rounds of multiplex PCR. The first PCR round used primers specific to each TRBV and TRBJ gene, and the primer sequences were filed in Chinese patent CN105087789A. Universal primers were used in the second round of PCR. The Roche High Pure PCR Template Preparation Kit was used to extract genomic DNA from the frozen PBMCs. Libraries were sequenced paired-end with 151 bp reads on an Illumina HiSeq 3000. The study's own analysis went as follows. Raw reads lacking the multiplex PCR primer sequences were removed with CutAdapt. PEAR was used to merge high-quality paired reads into contigs. MiXCR assigned TRB V, D and J gene segments to each contig by aligning to reference sequences. To remove sequencing errors, CDR3 sequences were clustered according to base quality and sequence similarity. Diversity was calculated as Shannon entropy divided by the natural log of the number of productive TCR sequences. To get clonality, Shannon entropy was divided by the natural log of the number of unique clonotypes, and that result was subtracted from one. Using the Youden index from ROC curves, the researchers picked the repertoire-metric cut-offs for progression-free survival, and all analyses were carried out in R 3.5.3. The raw public reads went through TCRdb reprocessing: fastp at Q25, MiXCR clone calling, in-frame beta chains kept. Each entry merges the rows of one CDR3 protein and shows their most common DNA and genes. The V and J calls, along with clone size, are taken from TCRdb and not from the paper's own processing. The sample has about 22,000 distinct CDR3 sequences on record, about 37% of them singletons. The leading ten clones occupy roughly three fifths of the sample.

Recombination connected TRBV9 to TRBJ2-1; a weak D assignment points to TRBD2 (7 bases agree). The sample consisted of PBMCs, taken before or after stereotactic body radiation therapy (not recorded which). The receptor was derived from a donor aged 50 or older with non-small cell lung cancer. The bases are TGTGCCAGCAGCGTCCTATGGGGGGGCCCCAATGAGCAGTTCTTC. Translation gives CASSVLWGGPNEQFF. The full variable domain, with segments outside the CDR3 supplied by the reference TRBV9 and TRBJ2-1 proteins, appears as DSGVTQTPKHLITATGQRVTLRCSPRSGDLSVYWYQQSLDQGLQFLIQYYNGEERAKGNILERFSAQQFPDLHSELNLSSLELGDSALYFCASSVLWGGPNEQFFGPGTRLTVL.